This is a list of T cell receptor beta chains from one sample in a study of shared clonotypes between healthy human individuals. Assay: immunoSEQ multiplex PCR; the TCRdb copy retains only in-frame clones and omits some. The sample includes millions of clones, 85% to 95% of them seen just once. The sample taken for sequencing was naive CD4+ T cells sorted from blood. The receptors here all came from a man aged 18 to 30 in good health. CDR3s include the opening cysteine and the closing phenylalanine or tryptophan. D genes are given only for firm matches. Some rows mark clone size as missing; the rest say once, few, many or name a class of expanded clone.

clone_size j_call v_call d_call cdr3_nt cdr3_aa
. TRBJ1-2 TRBV5-6 . TGTGCCAGCAGCCCGGGACGGTTCTCTCGCTATGGCTACACCTTC CASSPGRFSRYGYTF
. TRBJ2-1 TRBV6-6 TRBD1 TGTGCCAGCAGGCCAGGACAGGGTCTTTCCAAGGGTGAGCAGTTCTTC CASRPGQGLSKGEQFF
. TRBJ2-1 TRBV2 TRBD2 TGTGCCAGCAGTGAAAGAGCGGGGGGCACCAATGAGCAGTTCTTC CASSERAGGTNEQFF
. TRBJ2-2 TRBV30 TRBD2 TGTGCCTGGAGTACCGGGACTAGCGGGAGGGCCCCCGGGGAGCTGTTTTTT CAWSTGTSGRAPGELFF
few TRBJ1-3 TRBV16 . TGTGCCAGCAGCCAAAGGACAGGAAACACCATATATTTT CASSQRTGNTIYF
. TRBJ2-6 TRBV7-2 . TGTGCCAGCAGCTCCCGGCAGGGGCAGAGTTCTGGGGCCAACGTCCTGACTTTC CASSSRQGQSSGANVLTF
. TRBJ2-3 TRBV29-1 . TGCAGCGTTGATAAGGGGTCAGATACGCAGTATTTT CSVDKGSDTQYF
. TRBJ2-1 TRBV7-2 TRBD2 TGTGCCAGCAGACCCCGGACTAGCGGGCCAAATGAGCAGTTCTTC CASRPRTSGPNEQFF
. TRBJ2-1 TRBV19 TRBD2 TGTGCCAGTAAGAGGACTAGCGGGGTAACCTACAATGAGCAGTTCTTC CASKRTSGVTYNEQFF
. TRBJ2-3 TRBV18 TRBD1 TGTGCCAGCTCACACGACAGGGGGCCGGGAGATACGCAGTATTTT CASSHDRGPGDTQYF
. TRBJ2-7 TRBV28 . TGTGCCAGCAGTTGGTCCTTCGAGCAGTACTTC CASSWSFEQYF
. TRBJ2-1 TRBV11-2 TRBD1 TGTGCCAGCAGCACACCCGACAGGGGCCTTTACAATGAGCAGTTCTTC CASSTPDRGLYNEQFF
. TRBJ1-4 TRBV4-1 . TGCGCCAGCAGCCAGACAGGAACTAATGAAAAACTGTTTTTT CASSQTGTNEKLFF
. TRBJ2-3 TRBV2 . TGTGCCAGCAGACTCAGGGTCGGGGATACGCAGTATTTT CASRLRVGDTQYF